A selection of T cell receptor beta chains follows, all from one sample in a study of blood T cell repertoires in COVID-19. Using immunoSEQ multiplex PCR, the repertoire was profiled, and TCRdb retains in-frame clones only, with some absent. The sample carries 270,000 or so clones, approximately 89% recorded once. Sequencing was done on a sample of peripheral blood. These receptors were collected from a woman between 35 and 50 years old who had recovered from COVID-19. Both conserved end residues are part of each CDR3. The order of the fields is clone size, CDR3 length, D gene, J gene, V gene, CDR3 protein, CDR3 DNA. A D gene is named only where the DNA matches it firmly. Clone size, where shown, is once, few, many, or a class for clones that have expanded.

>once|14|-|TRBJ2-5|TRBV10-2
CASSTYMSGETQYF
TGCGCCAGTTCGACGTACATGAGCGGGGAGACCCAGTACTTC
>once|18|-|TRBJ2-3|TRBV4-1
CASRPYGLLGGATDTQYF
TGCGCCAGCAGGCCCTACGGGTTATTGGGCGGGGCTACAGATACGCAGTATTTT
>many|17|TRBD1|TRBJ1-2|TRBV5-4
CASSLYMDDRGTYGYTF
TGTGCCAGCAGCTTGTACATGGATGACAGGGGGACCTATGGCTACACCTTC
>few|12|-|TRBJ1-2|TRBV28
CASRQTGYGYTF
TGTGCCAGCAGGCAGACAGGCTATGGCTACACCTTC
>once|15|-|TRBJ2-1|TRBV6-5
CASSYAESSYNEQFF
TGTGCCAGCAGTTACGCGGAAAGCTCCTACAATGAGCAGTTCTTC
>-|16|-|TRBJ2-2|TRBV7-9
CASSATGLQDTGELFF
TGTGCCAGCAGCGCGACAGGTTTACAGGACACCGGGGAGCTGTTTTTT
>-|16|TRBD1|TRBJ2-2|TRBV11-3
CASSTFGQGNGGELFF
TGTGCCAGCAGCACCTTCGGACAGGGTAATGGCGGGGAGCTGTTTTTT
>-|20|TRBD1|TRBJ2-5|TRBV4-1
CASSQDSGAAGDRESETQYF
TGCGCCAGCAGCCAAGATTCGGGCGCTGCTGGAGACAGGGAATCTGAGACCCAGTACTTC
>-|14|-|TRBJ2-4|TRBV29-1
CSVERPEAKNIQYF
TGCAGCGTGGAGCGGCCAGAGGCCAAAAACATTCAGTACTTC
>-|16|-|TRBJ1-4|TRBV28
CASSRVIQTRVEKLFF
TGTGCCAGCAGTCGAGTTATCCAAACCCGGGTTGAAAAACTGTTTTTT
>once|14|-|TRBJ1-2|TRBV7-9
CASSLGQSAYGYTF
TGTGCCAGCAGCCTGGGACAAAGTGCCTATGGCTACACCTTC
>-|13|-|TRBJ1-2|TRBV10-3
CATTSPGSYGYTF
TGTGCCACCACATCGCCGGGGTCCTATGGCTACACCTTC
>-|13|-|TRBJ2-2|TRBV6-5
CASFPVRGGELFF
TGTGCCAGCTTTCCAGTTCGAGGCGGGGAGCTGTTTTTT
>-|17|-|TRBJ2-3|TRBV14
CASSQDQRGRSTDTQYF
TGTGCCAGCAGCCAAGATCAACGAGGGAGAAGCACAGATACGCAGTATTTT
>-|12|-|TRBJ1-1|TRBV7-9
CASHYGHAEAFF
TGTGCCAGTCATTACGGACACGCTGAAGCTTTCTTT
>-|14|-|TRBJ2-7|TRBV4-1
CASSQDQGFHEQYF
TGCGCCAGCAGCCAAGATCAGGGTTTCCACGAGCAGTACTTC
>-|13|-|TRBJ1-1|TRBV19
CASSSKRGAEAFF
TGTGCCAGTAGCTCTAAAAGGGGCGCTGAAGCTTTCTTT
>-|14|-|TRBJ1-2|TRBV28
CASSRGQSTYGYTF
TGTGCCAGCAGCCGAGGACAGAGCACATATGGCTACACCTTC
>-|14|-|TRBJ1-5|TRBV9
CASSVEAGSQPQHF
TGTGCCAGCAGCGTAGAGGCAGGGTCTCAGCCCCAGCATTTT
>-|15|-|TRBJ1-2|TRBV7-3
CASSQGPTSNYGYTF
TGTGCCAGCAGCCAGGGCCCTACTTCAAACTATGGCTACACCTTC
>-|14|-|TRBJ2-1|TRBV7-9
CASSSGTYSNEQFF
TGTGCCAGCAGCTCCGGGACTTATTCCAATGAGCAGTTCTTC
>-|16|-|TRBJ1-1|TRBV18
CASSPFTGQRDTEAFF
TGTGCCAGCTCACCGTTTACAGGGCAGAGGGACACTGAAGCTTTCTTT
>-|16|TRBD2|TRBJ2-1|TRBV14
CASSQTGGSSYNEQFF
TGTGCCAGCAGCCAAACGGGCGGGAGCTCTTACAATGAGCAGTTCTTC
>-|14|-|TRBJ1-1|TRBV7-3
CASSPARGTTEAFF
TGTGCCAGCAGCCCGGCAAGGGGAACCACTGAAGCTTTCTTT
>once|16|-|TRBJ1-5|TRBV2
CASRGPGALGNQPQHF
TGTGCCAGCAGGGGACCAGGGGCTTTAGGCAATCAGCCCCAGCATTTT
>-|17|-|TRBJ2-1|TRBV9
CASSVELPEAQDHEQFF
TGTGCCAGCAGCGTAGAGTTACCGGAGGCGCAGGACCATGAGCAGTTCTTC
>-|15|TRBD2|TRBJ2-1|TRBV3-1/TRBV3-2
CASSQGLAGLNEQFF
TGTGCCAGCAGCCAGGGACTAGCGGGTCTGAATGAGCAGTTCTTC
>-|12|-|TRBJ1-2|TRBV11-2
CASSFEGDGYTF
TGTGCCAGCAGCTTCGAAGGGGATGGCTACACCTTC
>once|15|TRBD2|TRBJ2-2|TRBV4-2
CASSQAGGPTGELFF
TGTGCCAGCAGCCAAGCGGGAGGGCCTACCGGGGAGCTGTTTTTT
>-|11|-|TRBJ2-7|TRBV2
CASRYRNEQYF
TGTGCCAGCAGGTACAGGAACGAGCAGTACTTC
>-|16|-|TRBJ1-4|TRBV19
CASSPDGGSTNEKLFF
TGTGCCAGTAGCCCCGATGGGGGGTCAACTAATGAAAAACTGTTTTTT
>-|12|-|TRBJ1-2|TRBV2
CASSGGAYGYTF
TGTGCCAGCTCGGGGGGGGCCTATGGCTACACCTTC
>-|14|-|TRBJ2-2|TRBV4-3
CASSHGGGSGELFF
TGCGCCAGCAGCCATGGAGGGGGCTCCGGGGAGCTGTTTTTT
>-|14|-|TRBJ1-5|TRBV21-1
CASSKGDRGQPQHF
TGTGCCAGCAGCAAAGGGGACAGGGGTCAGCCCCAGCATTTT
>few|15|-|TRBJ1-6|TRBV7-3
CASSLSSGMDSPLHF
TGTGCCAGCAGCTTGTCGTCAGGGATGGATTCACCCCTCCACTTT
>-|13|-|TRBJ1-2|TRBV27
CASSLSGYYGYTF
TGTGCCAGCAGTTTGTCAGGGTACTATGGCTACACCTTC
>-|14|TRBD1|TRBJ2-1|TRBV18
CASSAIQGADEQFF
TGTGCCAGCTCAGCGATACAGGGGGCAGATGAGCAGTTCTTC
>-|17|TRBD2|TRBJ2-3|TRBV18
CASSPPGSGRWTDTQYF
TGTGCCAGCTCACCACCAGGCAGCGGGAGGTGGACAGATACGCAGTATTTT
>-|15|TRBD2|TRBJ2-3|TRBV18
CASSFLAGDTDTQYF
TGTGCCAGCTCATTCCTAGCGGGGGACACAGATACGCAGTATTTT
>-|16|TRBD1|TRBJ2-4|TRBV5-6
CASSGSGTDLRNIQYF
TGTGCCAGCAGCGGTTCCGGGACAGATCTTCGAAACATTCAGTACTTC
>-|14|TRBD1|TRBJ2-1|TRBV5-5
CASSLSVTGQGQFF
TGTGCCAGCAGCTTGTCCGTTACGGGACAGGGGCAGTTCTTC
>-|12|-|TRBJ1-5|TRBV28
CASSQWPQPQHF
TGTGCCAGCTCCCAATGGCCTCAGCCCCAGCATTTT
>few|19|TRBD2|TRBJ2-2|TRBV6-2/TRBV6-3
CASSYIGSSGGQNTGELFF
TGTGCCAGCAGTTACATAGGCTCTAGCGGGGGCCAGAACACCGGGGAGCTGTTTTTT
>-|12|-|TRBJ2-2|TRBV30
CAWSVDHWELFF
TGTGCCTGGAGTGTCGATCACTGGGAGCTGTTTTTT
>-|11|-|TRBJ1-2|TRBV5-4
CASSLEHGYTF
TGTGCCAGCAGCTTGGAGCATGGCTACACCTTC
>-|13|-|TRBJ2-1|TRBV5-1
CASNKVGASEQFF
TGCGCCAGCAATAAAGTGGGAGCGTCTGAGCAGTTCTTC
>-|15|-|TRBJ2-5|TRBV3-1/TRBV3-2
CASSQGTARQETQYF
TGTGCCAGCAGCCAAGGGACAGCGAGACAAGAGACCCAGTACTTC
>-|15|TRBD1|TRBJ2-3|TRBV7-9
CASSSDRDSTDTQYF
TGTGCCAGCAGCTCGGACAGGGATAGCACAGATACGCAGTATTTT
>-|14|TRBD1|TRBJ1-6|TRBV2
CASTGQGINSPLHF
TGTGCCAGCACCGGACAGGGAATTAATTCACCCCTCCACTTT
>-|16|-|TRBJ2-2|TRBV2
CATSEAGTRNTGELFF
TGTGCCACTTCGGAAGCCGGGACACGAAACACCGGGGAGCTGTTTTTT
>-|13|-|TRBJ2-1|TRBV24-1
CATVGSSYNEQFF
TGTGCCACCGTGGGGAGCTCCTACAATGAGCAGTTCTTC
>-|14|-|TRBJ1-2|TRBV5-1
CASSLSRPVYGYTF
TGCGCCAGCAGCTTGAGCCGCCCGGTCTATGGCTACACCTTC
>-|17|-|TRBJ1-2|TRBV11-2
CASSLDISRTAGPGYTF
TGTGCCAGCAGCTTAGATATAAGTCGGACAGCTGGCCCTGGCTACACCTTC
>-|12|-|TRBJ2-7|TRBV12-3/TRBV12-4
CASSPGGDEQYF
TGTGCCAGCAGCCCCGGCGGGGACGAGCAGTACTTC
>-|15|TRBD2|TRBJ2-3|TRBV7-2
CASSSRTRITDTQYF
TGTGCCAGCAGCTCCCGGACTAGAATCACAGATACGCAGTATTTT
>-|19|TRBD2|TRBJ2-3|TRBV14
CASSPGHFRAGGPTDTQYF
TGTGCCAGCAGCCCTGGTCATTTTAGGGCGGGAGGGCCCACAGATACGCAGTATTTT
>-|15|TRBD2|TRBJ2-1|TRBV10-3
CAIAVAGGVGNEQFF
TGTGCCATCGCCGTAGCGGGAGGTGTGGGCAATGAGCAGTTCTTC